The 10 T cell receptor beta chains presented below share a single source sample, sequenced in a study of technical replicates of blood from several donors. Method: immunoSEQ multiplex PCR; TCRdb's copy keeps in-frame clones and lacks some. The table includes about 78,000 clones, roughly 94% detected once. Sequenced material: T cells isolated from PBMCs. Receptors were obtained from a human donor in good health.

This clone was counted a single time. The gene calls are TRBV9 and TRBJ2-1, with TRBD1 matching over 8 bases. Losses at the gene ends were 2 bases for V and 7 bases for J; bases not matched to a gene: 11. The CDR3 contains 16 residues. Germline V gene lookup returns CDR1 SGDLS and CDR2 YYNGEE. CDR3 loop: CASSVMITGGGNEQFF. CDR3 DNA sequence: TGTGCCAGCAGCGTTATGATTACAGGGGGTGGGAATGAGCAGTTCTTC.

The chain uses TRBV12-5 and TRBJ2-2; D gene unclear. V dropped 2 bases and J dropped 5 bases, with 12 bases sitting between them. CDR1 and CDR2 from the germline V gene are LGHNT and FRNRAP. The CDR3 has 15 amino acids. DNA of the CDR3: TGTGCTAGTGGTTTGCCGGAGTCTAGAACCGGGGAGCTGTTTTTT. It translates to CASGLPESRTGELFF.

The rearrangement links TRBV4-2 to TRBJ1-1; maybe TRBD1 (6 bases). The CDR3 loop spans 16 amino acids. The V end lost 1 base, the J end lost 3 bases, and 15 bases lay between the germline ends. Germline loops: CDR1 LGHNA, CDR2 YNFKEQ. CDR3 sequence reads: CASSQVPTRGDTEAFF. CDR3 in DNA: TGTGCCAGCAGCCAAGTCCCCACCAGGGGAGACACTGAAGCTTTCTTT.

V gene TRBV7-9 combines with J gene TRBJ1-4; 7 positions match TRBD1. CDR3 length equals 15 residues. From germline, CDR1 is SEHNR and CDR2 FQNEAQ (reference sequence). V shed 4 bases and J 4 bases; nucleotides not matched to a gene: 6. In DNA form, the CDR3 reads TGTGCCAGCAGCTCGACAGGGAACTATAATGAAAAACTGTTTTTT. Protein: CASSSTGNYNEKLFF.

For this clone: At one end the junction does not follow the germline gene, possibly because of a read error. The chain has TRBV5-5 and TRBJ2-3, with a tentative D call TRBD2 (6 bases). From germline, CDR1 is SGHKS and CDR2 YYEKEE (reference sequence). The CDR3 is 15 residues long. The CDR3 coding sequence is TGTGCCAGCAGATTCGGGTACGTCGGGCGGGAACCGCCACCTTTT. Translation gives CASRFGYVGREPPPF.

V gene TRBV6-6 combines with J gene TRBJ2-7; the match to TRBD1 covers 10 bases. The CDR3 loop spans 15 amino acids. Germline-derived CDR1 and CDR2 are MNHNY and SVGAGI (reference sequence). The ends lost 6 bases at V and 3 bases at J; junction bases unmatched: 8. The CDR3 nucleotides are TGTGCCAGCAGGCCCGGGACAGGGGTACGCTACGAGCAGTACTTC. It is translated as CASRPGTGVRYEQYF.

The V call is TRBV29-1, the J call TRBJ1-1; D is possibly TRBD1 (5 bases). V lost 7 bases and J 11 bases, leaving 17 bases between the germline ends. CDR3 length equals 11 residues. CDR1 is SQVTM and CDR2 is ANQGSEA in the germline V gene. The CDR3 DNA reads TGCAGCGCCCCTACAGGTCCAGAGGCTTTCTTT. Protein product: CSAPTGPEAFF.

The chain has TRBV7-6 and TRBJ2-7, with 13 bases fitting TRBD2. The V segment lost 1 base and the J segment 5 bases; nucleotides outside the gene matches: 11. This CDR3 has 18 residues. Germline V CDR1 and CDR2: SGHVS, FNYEAQ. The CDR3 nucleotides read TGTGCCAGCAGCTTAGGGCCCGGGGAGGGACTAGCGGGAAACGAGCAGTACTTC. This gives the protein CASSLGPGEGLAGNEQYF.

The V gene is TRBV5-8, the J gene TRBJ2-5; D may be TRBD1 (6 bases). From germline, CDR1 is SGHTS and CDR2 YDEGEE. The V end lost 0 bases, the J end lost 4 bases, and 10 bases lay between the germline ends. The CDR3 covers 14 residues. The CDR3 DNA is TGTGCCAGCAGCTTGGAACAGGGCGGAGAGACCCAGTACTTC. As protein: CASSLEQGGETQYF.

This clone appeared a few times. V and J are TRBV19 and TRBJ1-1; unclear D gene. CDR1 is LNHDA and CDR2 is SQIVND in the germline V gene (reference sequence). This CDR3 contains 16 residues. V lost 5 bases to trimming and J lost 6 bases, with 22 bases between them. CDR3 coding DNA: TGTGCCAGTAGTCTTATACTAGGTGTAAGATCCTCTGAAGCTTTCTTT. Translated, it gives CASSLILGVRSSEAFF.